This T cell receptor beta chain was captured in a study of blood T cell repertoires in COVID-19. The wider study: The United States, Italy and Spain supplied acute and convalescent COVID-19 samples. Sources were T cells, B-cell-depleted T cells, or PBMCs; the material itself was cDNA or gDNA.

Per the study methods: Amplification of reference gene primers was used by the study to estimate nucleated cell counts. The table came from immunoSEQ multiplex PCR; TCRdb's copy has only in-frame clones and leaves some out. The DNA was the basis for D and trimming; V, J and clone size are from that table. The table includes tens of thousands of clones, more than 85% detected once. Unmatched junction bases numbered 7, after V lost 3 bases and J lost 10 bases. Germline-derived CDR1 and CDR2 are SGDLS and YYNGEE. There are 15 residues in the CDR3. The rearrangement uses TRBV9 and TRBJ1-6, with 10 bases matching TRBD1. This clonotype was sampled from a man aged 80 or over with active or convalescent COVID-19. Sequenced sample: peripheral blood. CDR3 DNA sequence: TGTGCCAGCAGCGCAGGGACAGGGGTAAACTCACCCCTCCACTTT. Encoded protein: CASSAGTGVNSPLHF.